This TCR beta chain was sequenced for a study of blood T cell repertoires in COVID-19 (dated by TCRdb to the early 2020s). Context from the whole study: Samples from collaborators originated in the United States, Italy and Spain and spanned both the acute and convalescent phases of COVID-19. Sample metadata almost always included a de-identified subject ID, COVID-19 status, age in years and sex. Subjects who had been exposed to COVID-19, were actively infected with it, or had recovered from it provided the deeply sampled blood TCRbeta repertoires that made up the dataset. Where HLA class I and class II types were available, the types were taken from metadata supplied by the sample provider, not from assay-based typing. The material from the prospective study consisted of cDNA or gDNA derived from T cells, B-cell-depleted T cells, or PBMCs. The samples were drawn from two sources: the first 160 participants of the ongoing ImmuneRACE study, and over 1,000 subjects contributed by 6 global collaborators. The repertoires were released in a freely available public database meant as a resource for research on the immune response to SARS-CoV-2. Points the paper makes about the study in general: The quantity of clinical and demographic metadata differed by source and by participant and was supplied without curation.

Comment on this clone: It has no known antigen specificity. Base-call qualities are not available, and no considerably larger clone is one nucleotide away.

CDR1 KGHSH and CDR2 LQKENI are derived from the germline V gene. The CDR3 has 14 amino acids, counting the end cysteine and phenylalanine. CDR3 DNA only is kept here, 42 bases in frame from base 1. The V end gives up 8 bases and the J end 7 bases, leaving 6 bases in the junction not matched to a gene. TCRbeta CDR3 regions were amplified from genomic DNA using the immunoSEQ Assay, a bias-controlled multiplex PCR. The paper's data handling went like this. Within the assay, amplification of reference gene primers was used to estimate how many nucleated cells each sample contained. Sequence reads were collapsed and filtered to measure the absolute abundance of every unique TCRbeta CDR3 rearrangement. For each sample, productive Simpson clonality was calculated as the square root of Simpson's diversity index across productive rearrangements. Imported from immuneACCESS, the table was reduced by TCRdb to in-frame sequences with V and J called. These copies leave out some clones; in studies compared against another copy, an unresolved V gene accounts for under half, and the cause of the remainder is not known. V and J calls plus clone size are reproduced from that table; the DNA served to infer D and trimming. Recorded for this sample are about 410,000 clones; 70% to 90% of them occurred a single time. The ten largest account for about 1.6% of the sample.

One collaborating source in Seattle enrolled patients while the patients were actively infected and followed the patients over time throughout the course of disease. Whole blood was collected in K2EDTA tubes by collaborating institutions according to the institutions' own protocols. For TCRbeta analysis, collaborators shipped samples in one of three forms: frozen whole blood, isolated PBMCs, or DNA extracted from either of those sample types. The specimen sequenced was peripheral blood. The rearrangement combines TRBV18 with TRBJ1-4, with 11 junctional bases fitting TRBD1. The clonotype comes from a woman in her thirties or forties with COVID-19, enrolled during active disease. For the CDR3, the sequence is CASAGTGGSEKLFF. The sequenced DNA: TGTGCCAGCGCCGGGACAGGGGGAAGTGAAAAACTGTTTTTT.